Listed below are T cell receptor beta chains from one sample, sequenced in a study of memory CD4+ T cells and cytomegalovirus serostatus. Sequenced by immunoSEQ multiplex PCR; TCRdb stores in-frame clones only, minus some. The sample yields approximately 44,000 clones, approximately 82% seen once. Sequenced sample: memory CD4+ T cells from blood. The receptors here all came from an adult in good health and CMV-seronegative. CDR3s include the opening cysteine and the closing phenylalanine or tryptophan. D genes are given only for firm matches. The size of a clone is reported for some rows only, either as once, few or many, or as a class for expanded clones.

v_call	j_call	d_call	clone_size	cdr3_aa	cdr3_nt
TRBV30	TRBJ2-6	NA	once	CAWSEGTAGANVLTF	TGTGCCTGGAGTGAGGGTACAGCCGGGGCCAACGTCCTGACTTTC
TRBV9	TRBJ2-3	NA	NA	CASSVVGFTDTQYF	TGTGCCAGCAGCGTAGTGGGATTCACAGATACGCAGTATTTT
TRBV10-3	TRBJ2-5	NA	NA	CATGLGGETQYF	TGTGCCACCGGACTGGGGGGAGAGACCCAGTACTTC
TRBV18	TRBJ2-1	TRBD2	NA	CASSRQGGFVNEQFF	TGTGCCAGCTCACGTCAGGGAGGGTTTGTCAATGAGCAGTTCTTC
TRBV7-9	TRBJ1-5	NA	NA	CASSSRGDQPQHF	TGTGCCAGCAGCTCCAGAGGAGATCAGCCCCAGCATTTT
TRBV7-9	TRBJ1-6	NA	NA	CASSLRHNSPLHF	TGTGCCAGCAGCTTACGGCATAATTCACCCCTCCACTTT
TRBV11-2	TRBJ2-7	NA	NA	CASSLDRPYEQYF	TGTGCCAGCAGCTTAGATAGACCCTACGAGCAGTACTTC
TRBV5-6	TRBJ1-2	NA	NA	CASSFGGGGYTF	TGTGCCAGCAGCTTTGGGGGTGGCGGCTACACCTTC
TRBV10-2	TRBJ1-2	NA	NA	CASSGSVPYGYTF	TGCGCCAGCAGTGGTTCGGTGCCCTATGGCTACACCTTC
TRBV28	TRBJ2-2	NA	NA	CASIKGVLNGELFF	TGTGCCAGCATCAAGGGGGTCCTAAACGGGGAGCTGTTTTTT
TRBV23-1	TRBJ2-1	NA	once	CASRTENEQFF	TGCGCCAGCCGGACAGAAAATGAGCAGTTCTTC
TRBV5-4	TRBJ1-1	NA	few	CASSLQGGSTEAFF	TGTGCCAGCAGCTTGCAGGGAGGGAGCACTGAAGCTTTCTTT
TRBV11-3	TRBJ1-1	NA	once	CASSFRDMNTEAFF	TGTGCCAGCAGCTTCCGAGATATGAACACTGAAGCTTTCTTT
TRBV5-4	TRBJ2-1	TRBD2	few	CASSFGLAGGNEQFF	TGTGCCAGCAGCTTCGGACTAGCGGGGGGCAATGAGCAGTTCTTC
TRBV9	TRBJ1-1	NA	once	CASSPRVGANSNTEAFF	TGTGCCAGCAGCCCCCGGGTGGGGGCGAATTCGAACACTGAAGCTTTCTTT
TRBV2	TRBJ2-6	TRBD1	NA	CASSRDREAGANVLTF	TGTGCCAGCAGTCGGGACAGGGAGGCTGGGGCCAACGTCCTGACTTTC
TRBV6-1	TRBJ2-5	NA	NA	CASSEAGNTGTQYF	TGTGCCAGCAGTGAAGCCGGGAACACGGGGACCCAGTACTTC
TRBV7-9	TRBJ1-1	TRBD1	NA	CASSPRDSLPTEAFF	TGTGCCAGCAGCCCCCGGGACAGCTTACCCACTGAAGCTTTCTTT
TRBV2	TRBJ1-1	NA	few	CASTKGENTEAFF	TGTGCCAGCACTAAGGGGGAGAACACTGAAGCTTTCTTT
TRBV2	TRBJ1-6	NA	NA	CASSEEKFSTPLHF	TGTGCCAGCAGTGAAGAAAAGTTCTCCACACCCCTCCACTTT
TRBV10-3	TRBJ1-2	TRBD1	NA	CAISESPGQGPTGGYTF	TGTGCCATCAGTGAGTCCCCCGGACAGGGACCGACCGGTGGCTACACCTTC
TRBV6-1	TRBJ2-7	NA	NA	CASSGGRDSYEQYF	TGTGCCAGCTCGGGGGGCAGGGACTCCTACGAGCAGTACTTC
TRBV7-9	TRBJ2-7	TRBD1	once	CASSSWDRGSYEQYF	TGTGCCAGCAGCTCCTGGGACAGGGGCTCCTACGAGCAGTACTTC
TRBV7-9	TRBJ2-6	TRBD1	few	CASSRDRVAANVLTF	TGTGCCAGCAGCCGCGACAGGGTTGCGGCCAACGTCCTGACTTTC
TRBV6-5	TRBJ1-5	TRBD1	NA	CASSYDRDQPQHF	TGTGCCAGCAGTTACGACAGGGATCAGCCCCAGCATTTT
TRBV7-2	TRBJ1-4	NA	NA	CASKWSVSNEKLFF	TGTGCCAGCAAATGGTCGGTTAGTAATGAAAAACTGTTTTTT
TRBV19	TRBJ1-5	TRBD1	NA	CASSTAGGRNQPQHF	TGTGCCAGTAGTACCGCAGGGGGCCGCAATCAGCCCCAGCATTTT
TRBV6-6	TRBJ2-7	NA	NA	CASSYSRGLYEQYF	TGTGCCAGCAGTTACTCTCGGGGGCTCTACGAGCAGTACTTC
TRBV29-1	TRBJ2-1	NA	NA	CSVVSWAGDEQFF	TGCAGCGTGGTCAGTTGGGCAGGGGATGAGCAGTTCTTC
TRBV5-1	TRBJ2-3	NA	NA	CASSLGRGEDTQYF	TGCGCCAGCAGCTTGGGGCGAGGGGAAGATACGCAGTATTTT
TRBV9	TRBJ1-1	TRBD1	NA	CASSPGEGAPRGVEAFF	TGTGCCAGCAGCCCTGGAGAGGGGGCGCCCCGAGGGGTTGAAGCTTTCTTT
TRBV7-6	TRBJ1-2	TRBD1	NA	CASSQRPGTGYEGGYTF	TGTGCCAGCAGCCAGCGTCCCGGGACAGGGTACGAGGGTGGCTACACCTTC
TRBV4-1	TRBJ1-2	TRBD1	NA	CASSPGDRGAYRYTF	TGCGCCAGCAGCCCCGGGGACAGAGGAGCTTACCGCTACACCTTC
TRBV5-5	TRBJ1-2	NA	NA	CASSLTRAAYGYTF	TGTGCCAGCAGCCTCACGAGGGCAGCCTATGGCTACACCTTC
TRBV6-5	TRBJ2-7	NA	NA	CASSYGRANGEQYF	TGTGCCAGCAGTTATGGCAGGGCCAACGGCGAGCAGTACTTC
TRBV7-9	TRBJ2-7	TRBD1	NA	CASSFGQAIGYEQYF	TGTGCCAGCAGCTTCGGACAGGCGATCGGCTACGAGCAGTACTTC
TRBV6-4	TRBJ1-1	TRBD1	NA	CASRPRDRGAGAFF	TGTGCCAGCAGGCCCCGGGACAGGGGCGCCGGAGCTTTCTTT
TRBV6-5	TRBJ1-4	NA	NA	CASSYSGGVGEKLFF	TGTGCCAGCAGTTACTCGGGGGGAGTAGGAGAAAAACTGTTTTTT
TRBV28	TRBJ1-5	TRBD1	NA	CASRPGDRARQPQHF	TGTGCCAGCAGGCCGGGGGACAGGGCTCGTCAGCCCCAGCATTTT
TRBV2	TRBJ2-2	NA	once	CASRSRGATGELFF	TGTGCCAGCAGGTCGCGCGGTGCGACCGGGGAGCTGTTTTTT
TRBV28	TRBJ1-2	TRBD1	NA	CASRGQMYGYTF	TGTGCCAGCAGGGGACAGATGTATGGCTACACCTTC
TRBV5-4	TRBJ2-3	NA	NA	CASSSQGSDTQYF	TGTGCCAGCAGCAGCCAGGGGTCAGATACGCAGTATTTT
TRBV2	TRBJ1-2	NA	NA	CASSEGNSGYTF	TGTGCCAGCAGTGAAGGCAACAGTGGCTACACCTTC
TRBV7-8	TRBJ1-4	NA	NA	CASSLVRDKLFF	TGTGCCAGCAGCTTAGTTAGGGACAAACTGTTTTTT
TRBV12-5	TRBJ2-1	NA	NA	CASGLGGGEQFF	TGTGCTAGTGGTTTGGGAGGGGGGGAGCAGTTCTTC
TRBV2	TRBJ1-5	NA	few	CASRRGLNQPQHF	TGTGCCAGCAGGCGGGGCTTGAATCAGCCCCAGCATTTT
TRBV14	TRBJ2-7	NA	NA	CASSKTGTMQLGEQYF	TGTGCCAGCAGCAAAACCGGGACCATGCAACTTGGGGAGCAGTACTTC
TRBV6-5	TRBJ1-6	NA	NA	CASSFEQGFGSPLHF	TGTGCCAGCAGTTTCGAACAGGGTTTCGGGTCACCCCTCCACTTT
TRBV21-1	TRBJ2-5	NA	medium-sized	CASSTSGGAETQYF	TGTGCCAGCAGCACCAGCGGGGGGGCCGAGACCCAGTACTTC
TRBV29-1	TRBJ2-7	TRBD1	NA	CSVGPRDSSYEQYF	TGCAGCGTTGGACCCCGGGACAGCTCCTACGAGCAGTACTTC
TRBV7-3	TRBJ2-2	NA	NA	CASSLKDTGELFF	TGTGCCAGCAGCTTAAAAGACACCGGGGAGCTGTTTTTT
TRBV29-1	TRBJ2-3	NA	NA	CSVEGQYTDTQYF	TGCAGCGTTGAGGGGCAGTACACAGATACGCAGTATTTT
TRBV5-3	TRBJ1-5	NA	many	CARIQPQHF	TGTGCCAGAATTCAGCCCCAGCATTTT
TRBV29-1	TRBJ2-7	NA	NA	CSVAFGVERATQYF	TGCAGCGTTGCTTTCGGTGTAGAGCGGGCGACGCAGTACTTC
TRBV6-5	TRBJ2-7	NA	NA	CATRNPRSSYEQYF	TGTGCCACCCGGAACCCCCGGAGCTCCTACGAGCAGTACTTC
TRBV5-4	TRBJ1-2	NA	once	CASSSRRGWMEGYTF	TGTGCCAGCAGCTCCCGGCGGGGTTGGATGGAGGGCTACACCTTC
TRBV7-3	TRBJ1-1	NA	NA	CASQLQGGTEAFF	TGTGCCTCACAACTACAGGGCGGCACTGAAGCTTTCTTT
TRBV5-6	TRBJ2-2	NA	few	CASSPYLNPGELFF	TGTGCCAGCAGCCCATACCTCAATCCCGGGGAGCTGTTTTTT